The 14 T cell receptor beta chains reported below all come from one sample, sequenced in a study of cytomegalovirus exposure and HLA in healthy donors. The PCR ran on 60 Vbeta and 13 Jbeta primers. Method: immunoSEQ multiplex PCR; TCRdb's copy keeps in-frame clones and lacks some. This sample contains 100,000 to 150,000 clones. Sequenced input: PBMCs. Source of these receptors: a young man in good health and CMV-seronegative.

The CDR3 loop reads CASSLQGIGHEQYF. CDR3 DNA: TGTGCCAGCAGCTTGCAGGGTATCGGCCACGAGCAGTACTTC. This rearrangement joins TRBV11-2 to TRBJ2-7, with a weak D call TRBD1 (5 bases). Trimming removed 3 bases from V and 5 bases from J, with 14 bases in between. In germline, CDR1 is SGHAT, CDR2 FQNNGV. The CDR3 contains 14 residues.

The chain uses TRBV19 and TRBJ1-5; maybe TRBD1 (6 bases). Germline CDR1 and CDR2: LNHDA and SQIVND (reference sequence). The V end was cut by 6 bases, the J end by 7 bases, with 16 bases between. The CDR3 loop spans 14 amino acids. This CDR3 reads CASRSDSYTQPQHF. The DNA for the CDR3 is TGTGCCAGTAGATCGGACAGTTATACCCAGCCCCAGCATTTT.

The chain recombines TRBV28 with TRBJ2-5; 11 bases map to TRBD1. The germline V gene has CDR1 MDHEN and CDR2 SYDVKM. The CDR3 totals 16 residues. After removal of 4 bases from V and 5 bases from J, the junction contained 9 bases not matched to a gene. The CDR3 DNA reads TGTGCCAGCAGTTCCCCCCGGACAGGGGGCTTCGAGACCCAGTACTTC. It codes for CASSSPRTGGFETQYF.

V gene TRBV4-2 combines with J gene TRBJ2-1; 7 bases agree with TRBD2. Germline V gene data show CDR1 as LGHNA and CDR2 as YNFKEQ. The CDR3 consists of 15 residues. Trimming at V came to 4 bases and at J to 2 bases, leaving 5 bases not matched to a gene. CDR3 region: CASSPRAGTYNEQFF. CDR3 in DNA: TGTGCCAGCAGCCCCCGAGCGGGGACCTACAATGAGCAGTTCTTC.

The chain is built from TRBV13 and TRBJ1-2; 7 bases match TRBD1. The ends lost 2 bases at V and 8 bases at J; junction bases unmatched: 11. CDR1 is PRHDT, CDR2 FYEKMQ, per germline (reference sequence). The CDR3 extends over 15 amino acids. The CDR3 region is CASSLLVDRVYGYTF. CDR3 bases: TGTGCCAGCAGCTTATTGGTCGACAGGGTATACGGCTACACCTTC.

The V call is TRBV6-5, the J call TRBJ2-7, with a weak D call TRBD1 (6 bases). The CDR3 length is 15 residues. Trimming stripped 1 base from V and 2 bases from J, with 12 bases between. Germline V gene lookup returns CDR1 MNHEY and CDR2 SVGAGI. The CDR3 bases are TGTGCCAGCAGTTACTTCCCAGGGGAAACCTACGAGCAGTACTTC. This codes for CASSYFPGETYEQYF.

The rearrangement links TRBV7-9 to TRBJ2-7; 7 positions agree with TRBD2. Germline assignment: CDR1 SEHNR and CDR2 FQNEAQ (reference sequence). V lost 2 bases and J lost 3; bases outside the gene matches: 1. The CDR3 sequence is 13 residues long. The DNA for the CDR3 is TGTGCCAGCAGCTTACCGGGGGGCTACGAGCAGTACTTC. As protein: CASSLPGGYEQYF.

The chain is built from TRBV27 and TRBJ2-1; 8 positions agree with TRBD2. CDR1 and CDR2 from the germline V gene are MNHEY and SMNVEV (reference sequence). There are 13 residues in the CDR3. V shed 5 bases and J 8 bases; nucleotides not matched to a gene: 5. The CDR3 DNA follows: TGTGCCAGCAGTCCCCCCGGGAGGGATGAGCAGTTCTTC. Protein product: CASSPPGRDEQFF.

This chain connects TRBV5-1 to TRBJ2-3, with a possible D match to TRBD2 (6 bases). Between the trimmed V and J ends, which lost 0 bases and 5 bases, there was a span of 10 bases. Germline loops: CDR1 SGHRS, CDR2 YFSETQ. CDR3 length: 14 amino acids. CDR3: CASSLGDGGDTQYF. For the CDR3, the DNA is TGCGCCAGCAGCTTGGGGGACGGGGGAGATACGCAGTATTTT.

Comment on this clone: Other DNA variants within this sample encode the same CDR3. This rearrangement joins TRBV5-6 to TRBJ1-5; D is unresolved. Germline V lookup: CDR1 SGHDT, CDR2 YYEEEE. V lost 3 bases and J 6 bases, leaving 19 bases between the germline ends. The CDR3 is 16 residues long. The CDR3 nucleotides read TGTGCCAGCAGCTCGTATGCAACGGGGTATACTCAGCCCCAGCATTTT. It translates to CASSSYATGYTQPQHF.

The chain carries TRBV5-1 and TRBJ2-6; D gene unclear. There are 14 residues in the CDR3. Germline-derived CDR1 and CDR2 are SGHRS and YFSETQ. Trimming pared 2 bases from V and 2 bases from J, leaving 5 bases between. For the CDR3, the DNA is TGCGCCAGCAGCTTTCTTACTGGGGCCAACGTCCTGACTTTC. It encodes CASSFLTGANVLTF.

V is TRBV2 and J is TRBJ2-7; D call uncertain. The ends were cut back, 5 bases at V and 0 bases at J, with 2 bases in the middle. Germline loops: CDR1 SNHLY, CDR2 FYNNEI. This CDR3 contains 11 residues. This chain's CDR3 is CASSYSYEQYF. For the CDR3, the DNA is TGTGCCAGCAGTTACTCCTACGAGCAGTACTTC.

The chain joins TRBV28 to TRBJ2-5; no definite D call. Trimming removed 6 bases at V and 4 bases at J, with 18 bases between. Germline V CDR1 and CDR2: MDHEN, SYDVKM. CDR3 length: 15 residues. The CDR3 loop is CASRVLPWAGETQYF. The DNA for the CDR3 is TGTGCCAGCAGGGTACTTCCTTGGGCTGGAGAGACCCAGTACTTC.

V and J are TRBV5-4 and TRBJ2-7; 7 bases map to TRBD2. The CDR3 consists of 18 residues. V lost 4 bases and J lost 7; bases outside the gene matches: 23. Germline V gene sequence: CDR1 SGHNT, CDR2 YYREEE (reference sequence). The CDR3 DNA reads TGTGCCAGCAGCCACTTGTCGGGAGGAAGAGGAAAGGTACTGGAGCAGTACTTC. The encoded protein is CASSHLSGGRGKVLEQYF.